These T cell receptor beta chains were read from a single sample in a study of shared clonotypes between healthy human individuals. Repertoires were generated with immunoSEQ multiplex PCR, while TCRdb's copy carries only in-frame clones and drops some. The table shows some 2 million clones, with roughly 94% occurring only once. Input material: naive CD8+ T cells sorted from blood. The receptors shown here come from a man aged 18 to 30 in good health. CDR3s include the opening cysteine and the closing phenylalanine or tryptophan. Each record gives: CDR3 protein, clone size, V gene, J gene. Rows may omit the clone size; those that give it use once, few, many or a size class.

CDR3: CASSLFTGYGYTF; size: NA; V: TRBV27; J: TRBJ1-2
CDR3: CASREGISMGYTF; size: NA; V: TRBV5-6; J: TRBJ1-2
CDR3: CASSEQGRKPDTQYF; size: NA; V: TRBV9; J: TRBJ2-3
CDR3: CASSQLPQAYLSYEQYF; size: once; V: TRBV4-1; J: TRBJ2-7
CDR3: CASSPWGGEQYF; size: NA; V: TRBV9; J: TRBJ2-7
CDR3: CASSQDGRYAEAFF; size: NA; V: TRBV4-1; J: TRBJ1-1
CDR3: CASAGHPTQPQHF; size: NA; V: TRBV19; J: TRBJ1-5
CDR3: CSVEDPQYF; size: NA; V: TRBV29-1; J: TRBJ2-3
CDR3: CASSVSPASTYEQYF; size: NA; V: TRBV9; J: TRBJ2-7
CDR3: CASSLSTGGTGELFF; size: once; V: TRBV5-1; J: TRBJ2-2
CDR3: CASSNDFGLAGSTTDTQYF; size: NA; V: TRBV9; J: TRBJ2-3
CDR3: CASSPGTSGVNNEQFF; size: NA; V: TRBV27; J: TRBJ2-1
CDR3: CASSQGRTEAFF; size: NA; V: TRBV4-1; J: TRBJ1-1
CDR3: CASATHWGMFTYEQYF; size: few; V: TRBV27; J: TRBJ2-7
CDR3: CASSEFRTNQPQHF; size: NA; V: TRBV6-1; J: TRBJ1-5
CDR3: CASSGGLGSFGYTF; size: NA; V: TRBV27; J: TRBJ1-2
CDR3: CASNAGATYEQYF; size: NA; V: TRBV2; J: TRBJ2-7
CDR3: CASSQEAQGAFYGYTF; size: once; V: TRBV4-1; J: TRBJ1-2
CDR3: CAWSDTNGLVLPPETQYF; size: NA; V: TRBV30; J: TRBJ2-5
CDR3: CSVESLAGGYEQYF; size: NA; V: TRBV29-1; J: TRBJ2-7
CDR3: CASSLAWRWVDPKNIQYF; size: NA; V: TRBV11-2; J: TRBJ2-4
CDR3: CASSLEAGGNTDTQYF; size: NA; V: TRBV5-4; J: TRBJ2-3
CDR3: CASSLRALDDPESAQHF; size: NA; V: TRBV28; J: TRBJ1-5
CDR3: CATSRAPTLADSYEQYF; size: NA; V: TRBV15; J: TRBJ2-7
CDR3: CASSLRFPLSEQFF; size: NA; V: TRBV27; J: TRBJ2-1
CDR3: CASSFGQGGDEQYF; size: NA; V: TRBV19; J: TRBJ2-7
CDR3: CASSEGRIDDEQYF; size: NA; V: TRBV10-1; J: TRBJ2-7
CDR3: CASSSAGTGGFYEQYF; size: NA; V: TRBV7-6; J: TRBJ2-7
CDR3: CASSANRGGWSYGYTF; size: NA; V: TRBV9; J: TRBJ1-2
CDR3: CAISEPLAGVYNEQFF; size: NA; V: TRBV10-3; J: TRBJ2-1
CDR3: CASSFTAGLAGSGYHNEQFF; size: NA; V: TRBV7-6; J: TRBJ2-1
CDR3: CASSTGGGEKLFF; size: few; V: TRBV28; J: TRBJ1-4
CDR3: CASSYLGTGDRGYTF; size: NA; V: TRBV6-5; J: TRBJ1-2
CDR3: CASSQTTGSSYEQYF; size: NA; V: TRBV4-1; J: TRBJ2-7
CDR3: CASSQDLPGSATNEKLFF; size: NA; V: TRBV14; J: TRBJ1-4
CDR3: CAWSVGSSNQPQHF; size: NA; V: TRBV30; J: TRBJ1-5
CDR3: CASSPSVGGLHYEQYF; size: NA; V: TRBV27; J: TRBJ2-7
CDR3: CASSQDLSYTGELFF; size: NA; V: TRBV4-1; J: TRBJ2-2
CDR3: CASSSDGLAGANEQFF; size: NA; V: TRBV7-9; J: TRBJ2-1
CDR3: CASSFTGGGADTQYF; size: NA; V: TRBV28; J: TRBJ2-3
CDR3: CASTASLLGDGYTF; size: NA; V: TRBV19; J: TRBJ1-2
CDR3: CASSLAGASYEQYF; size: once; V: TRBV13; J: TRBJ2-7
CDR3: CASSDRVSTDTQYF; size: NA; V: TRBV10-1; J: TRBJ2-3
CDR3: CASSQVQGSGELFF; size: once; V: TRBV4-3; J: TRBJ2-2
CDR3: CASSLEADRGTYEQYF; size: NA; V: TRBV7-6; J: TRBJ2-7
CDR3: CASRPIGQGRSEAFF; size: NA; V: TRBV19; J: TRBJ1-1
CDR3: CASTDRETGELFF; size: NA; V: TRBV10-1; J: TRBJ2-2
CDR3: CSVEGRASKPNTEAFF; size: NA; V: TRBV29-1; J: TRBJ1-1
CDR3: CASSSTGDAGELFF; size: NA; V: TRBV7-9; J: TRBJ2-2
CDR3: CATSRPGQAVLAGGHTGELFF; size: NA; V: TRBV15; J: TRBJ2-2
CDR3: CASSQELAGWKETQYF; size: NA; V: TRBV5-6; J: TRBJ2-5
CDR3: CAISESGSLIDNEQFF; size: NA; V: TRBV10-3; J: TRBJ2-1
CDR3: CASSVVGYTF; size: NA; V: TRBV2; J: TRBJ1-2
CDR3: CASTGRDLSYEQYF; size: NA; V: TRBV18; J: TRBJ2-7
CDR3: CASSSRDGDFMNTEAFF; size: NA; V: TRBV28; J: TRBJ1-1
CDR3: CASSPDREGAGNTIYF; size: NA; V: TRBV10-2; J: TRBJ1-3